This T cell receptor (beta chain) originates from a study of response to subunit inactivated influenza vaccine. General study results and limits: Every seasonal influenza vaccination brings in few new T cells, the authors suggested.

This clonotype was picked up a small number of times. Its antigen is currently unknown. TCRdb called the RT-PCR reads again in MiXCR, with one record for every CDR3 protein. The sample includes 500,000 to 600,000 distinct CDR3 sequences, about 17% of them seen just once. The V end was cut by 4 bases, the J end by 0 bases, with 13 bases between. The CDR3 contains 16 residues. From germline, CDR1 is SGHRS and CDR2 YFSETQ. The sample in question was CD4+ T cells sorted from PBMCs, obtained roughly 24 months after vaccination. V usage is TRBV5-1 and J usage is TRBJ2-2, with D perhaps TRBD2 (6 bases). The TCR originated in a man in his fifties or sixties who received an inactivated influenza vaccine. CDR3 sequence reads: CASSPSGLTNTGELFF. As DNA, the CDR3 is TGCGCCAGCAGCCCGTCCGGACTAACGAACACCGGGGAGCTGTTTTTT. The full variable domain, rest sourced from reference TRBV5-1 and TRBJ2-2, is KAGVTQTPRYLIKTRGQQVTLSCSPISGHRSVSWYQQTPGQGLQFLFEYFSETQRNKGNFPGRFSGRQFSNSRSEMNVSTLELGDSALYLCASSPSGLTNTGELFFGEGSRLTVL.